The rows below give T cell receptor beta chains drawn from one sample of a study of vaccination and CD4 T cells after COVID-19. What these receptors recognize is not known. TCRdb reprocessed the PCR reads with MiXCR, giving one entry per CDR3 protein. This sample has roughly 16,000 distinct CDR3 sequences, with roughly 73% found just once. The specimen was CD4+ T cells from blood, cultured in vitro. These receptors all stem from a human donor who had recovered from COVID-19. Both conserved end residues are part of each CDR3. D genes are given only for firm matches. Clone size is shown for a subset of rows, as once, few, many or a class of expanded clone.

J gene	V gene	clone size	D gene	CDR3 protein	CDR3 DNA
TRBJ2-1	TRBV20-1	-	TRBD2	CSARSELAWNEQFF	TGCAGTGCTAGATCAGAACTAGCGTGGAATGAGCAGTTCTTC
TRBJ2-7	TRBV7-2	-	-	CASSLAQRALEQYF	TGTGCCAGCAGCTTAGCGCAGAGGGCCCTCGAGCAGTACTTC
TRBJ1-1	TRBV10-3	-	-	CAIRADRWYTEAFF	TGTGCCATCAGGGCGGATCGGTGGTACACTGAAGCTTTCTTT
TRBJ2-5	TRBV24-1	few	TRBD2	CASLPGREETQYF	TGTGCCTCGCTACCGGGGAGGGAGGAGACCCAGTACTTC
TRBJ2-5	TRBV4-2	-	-	CASSQVESPRETQYF	TGTGCCAGCAGCCAAGTAGAATCGCCCAGGGAGACCCAGTACTTC
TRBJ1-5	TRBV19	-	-	CASVKQGTGQPQHF	TGTGCCAGCGTCAAACAGGGAACGGGTCAGCCCCAGCATTTT
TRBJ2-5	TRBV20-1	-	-	CSEARGETQYF	TGCAGTGAGGCGAGGGGGGAGACCCAGTACTTC
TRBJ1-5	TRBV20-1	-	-	CSARGEGQPQHF	TGCAGTGCAAGGGGGGAGGGACAGCCCCAGCATTTT
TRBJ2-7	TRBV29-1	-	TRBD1	CSVEGQGRYEQYF	TGCAGCGTTGAAGGACAGGGGAGATACGAGCAGTACTTC
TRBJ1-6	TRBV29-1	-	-	CSAVDRLYNSPLHF	TGCAGCGCCGTGGACAGACTCTATAATTCACCCCTCCACTTT
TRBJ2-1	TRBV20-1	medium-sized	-	CSAPQAGNNEQFF	TGCAGTGCTCCCCAGGCAGGAAACAATGAGCAGTTCTTC
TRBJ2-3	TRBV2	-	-	CASSVQGGPADTQYF	TGTGCCAGCAGTGTTCAGGGGGGACCCGCAGATACGCAGTATTTT
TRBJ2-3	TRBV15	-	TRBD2	CATSRAGMAGVDTQYF	TGTGCCACCAGCAGAGCAGGGATGGCGGGAGTAGATACGCAGTATTTT
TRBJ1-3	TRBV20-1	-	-	CSARKGDGNTIYF	TGCAGTGCTAGAAAGGGGGACGGAAACACCATATATTTT
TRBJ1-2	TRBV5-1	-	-	CASRSDGGPYGYTF	TGCGCCAGCAGGAGCGACGGGGGCCCCTATGGCTACACCTTC
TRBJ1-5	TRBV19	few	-	CATDGRGQPQHF	TGTGCCACCGACGGGCGTGGTCAGCCCCAGCATTTT
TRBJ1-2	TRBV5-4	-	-	CASSLGLDPAGYTF	TGTGCCAGCAGCTTGGGGTTAGACCCGGCGGGCTACACCTTC
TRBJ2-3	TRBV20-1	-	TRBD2	CSASEKLAGGSTQYF	TGCAGTGCTAGTGAGAAACTAGCGGGAGGTTCTACGCAGTATTTT